Sequencing of this TCR beta chain was carried out in a study of T cells in Graves' hyperthyroidism and ophthalmopathy. V was pared by 0 bases and J by 4 bases, with 15 bases between. Germline lookup yields CDR1 SNHLY and CDR2 FYNNEI. CDR3 length: 16 amino acids. RNA transcripts served as the template for amplifying TCR beta CDR3 regions. The HTBI set primed first-round TCR CDR3 RT-PCR. A single record per CDR3 protein comes from TCRdb applying MiXCR to the multiplex PCR reads. The repertoire holds hundreds of thousands of distinct CDR3 sequences, with 46% as singletons. The receptor comes from a woman aged 18-35 years with Graves' hyperthyroidism. The source material was peripheral blood or thyroid tissue (not recorded which). The chain links TRBV2 to TRBJ1-2, with D possibly TRBD1 on 5 matching bases. CDR3 loop: CASSEAGRRGGYGYTF. The CDR3 DNA reads TGTGCCAGCAGTGAAGCGGGGCGTAGGGGAGGCTATGGCTACACCTTC.